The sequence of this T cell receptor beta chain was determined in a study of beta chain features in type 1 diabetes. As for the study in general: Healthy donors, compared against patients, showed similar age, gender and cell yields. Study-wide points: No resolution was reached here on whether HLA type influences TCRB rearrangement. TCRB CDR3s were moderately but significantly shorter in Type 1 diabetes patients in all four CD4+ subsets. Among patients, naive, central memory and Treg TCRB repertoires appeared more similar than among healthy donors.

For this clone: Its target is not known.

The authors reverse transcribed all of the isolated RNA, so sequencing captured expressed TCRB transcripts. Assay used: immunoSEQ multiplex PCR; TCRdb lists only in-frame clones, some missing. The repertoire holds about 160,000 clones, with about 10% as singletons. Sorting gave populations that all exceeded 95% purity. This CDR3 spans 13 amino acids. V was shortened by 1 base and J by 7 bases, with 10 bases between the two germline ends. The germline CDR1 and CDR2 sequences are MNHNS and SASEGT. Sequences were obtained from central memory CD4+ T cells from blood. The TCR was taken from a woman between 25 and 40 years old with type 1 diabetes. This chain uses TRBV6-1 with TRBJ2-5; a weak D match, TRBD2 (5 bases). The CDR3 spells CASSEELGGTQYF. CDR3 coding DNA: TGTGCCAGCAGTGAAGAACTCGGAGGGACCCAGTACTTC.